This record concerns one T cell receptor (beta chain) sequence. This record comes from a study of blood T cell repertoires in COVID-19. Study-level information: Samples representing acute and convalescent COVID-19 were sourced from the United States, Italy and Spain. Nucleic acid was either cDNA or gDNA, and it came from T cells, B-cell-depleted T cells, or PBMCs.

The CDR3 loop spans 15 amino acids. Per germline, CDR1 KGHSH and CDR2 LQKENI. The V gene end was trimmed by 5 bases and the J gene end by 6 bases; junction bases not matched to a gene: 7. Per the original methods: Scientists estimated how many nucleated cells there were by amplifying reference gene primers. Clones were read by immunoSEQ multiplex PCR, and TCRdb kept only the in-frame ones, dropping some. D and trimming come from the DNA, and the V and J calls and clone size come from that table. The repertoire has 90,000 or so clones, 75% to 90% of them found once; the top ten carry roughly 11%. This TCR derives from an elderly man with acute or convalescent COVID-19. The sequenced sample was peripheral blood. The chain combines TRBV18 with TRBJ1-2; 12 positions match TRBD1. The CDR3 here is CASSSGQGAVNGYTF. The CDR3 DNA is TGTGCCAGCTCATCGGGACAGGGGGCTGTCAATGGCTACACCTTC.